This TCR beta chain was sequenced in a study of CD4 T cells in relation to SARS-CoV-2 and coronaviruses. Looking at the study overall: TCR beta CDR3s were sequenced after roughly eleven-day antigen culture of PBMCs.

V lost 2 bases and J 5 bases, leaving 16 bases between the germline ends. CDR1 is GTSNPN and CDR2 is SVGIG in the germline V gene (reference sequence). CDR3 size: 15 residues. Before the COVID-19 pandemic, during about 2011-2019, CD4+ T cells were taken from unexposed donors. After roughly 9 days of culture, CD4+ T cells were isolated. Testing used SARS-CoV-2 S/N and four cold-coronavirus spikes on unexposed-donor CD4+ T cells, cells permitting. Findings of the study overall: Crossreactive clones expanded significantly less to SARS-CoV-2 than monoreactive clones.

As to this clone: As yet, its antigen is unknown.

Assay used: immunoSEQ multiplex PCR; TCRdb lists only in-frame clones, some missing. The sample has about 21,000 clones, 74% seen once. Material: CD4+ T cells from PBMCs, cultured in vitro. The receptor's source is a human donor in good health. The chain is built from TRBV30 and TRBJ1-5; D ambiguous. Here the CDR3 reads CAWSPSGGRDQPQHF. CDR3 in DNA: TGTGCCTGGAGTCCCTCGGGAGGGCGGGATCAGCCCCAGCATTTT.